The 30 T cell receptor beta chains listed next were all sequenced from one sample in a study of blood T cell repertoires in COVID-19. Data came from immunoSEQ multiplex PCR; TCRdb stores just in-frame clones and leaves some out. The profile shows approximately 170,000 clones, roughly 80% of them singletons. Sequenced input: peripheral blood. These receptors came from a woman older than 75 with acute or convalescent COVID-19.

In its sample, this clone was seen once. For the CDR3, the DNA is TGTGCCAGCAGTTACCCATCCACCGGGACAGGGGGCAGACAGCCCCAGCATTTT. This encodes CASSYPSTGTGGRQPQHF. V gene TRBV28 combines with J gene TRBJ1-5; 12 bases are a match to TRBD1. The CDR3 totals 18 residues. V lost 4 bases and J lost 7; bases outside the gene matches: 14. The germline V gene has CDR1 MDHEN and CDR2 SYDVKM.

The V call is TRBV3-1 (or the pseudogene TRBV3-2), the J call TRBJ2-7; D may be TRBD1 (6 bases). CDR1 and CDR2 (germline): LGHDT, YNNKEL (reference sequence). The ends were cut back, 2 bases at V and 4 bases at J, with 15 bases in the middle. The CDR3 loop spans 15 amino acids. CDR3 sequence (DNA): TGTGCCAGCAGCCAACGACAGGACCCGTTTTACGAGCAGTACTTC. Translating it yields CASSQRQDPFYEQYF.

In DNA form, the CDR3 reads TGTGCCAGCAGCCAAGACCGACAGGGGGCGCCCACTGAAGCTTTCTTT. It encodes CASSQDRQGAPTEAFF. The J gene is TRBJ1-1, the V gene TRBV3-1 (or the pseudogene TRBV3-2), with TRBD1 identical over 10 bases. The CDR3 extends over 16 amino acids. V lost 0 bases to trimming and J lost 4 bases; unmatched junction nucleotides: 5. CDR1 LGHDT and CDR2 YNNKEL come from the germline V gene (reference sequence).

V usage is TRBV4-2 and J usage is TRBJ2-1, with 7 bases lining up with TRBD2. CDR1 is LGHNA and CDR2 is YNFKEQ in the germline V gene. The CDR3 totals 13 residues. The V gene end was trimmed by 6 bases and the J gene end by 5 bases; junction bases not matched to a gene: 4. The CDR3: CASRRGLNNEQFF. The CDR3 nucleotides are TGTGCCAGCAGAAGGGGACTAAACAATGAGCAGTTCTTC.

V and J are TRBV5-1 and TRBJ2-3; 12 nucleotides line up with TRBD1. Germline trimming cut 5 bases from V and 6 bases from J; bases unmatched to any gene: 7. Germline CDR1 and CDR2: SGHRS and YFSETQ. The CDR3 covers 15 residues. The CDR3 protein is CASSRDRGLPDTQYF. CDR3 bases: TGCGCCAGCAGTCGGGACAGGGGGCTCCCCGATACGCAGTATTTT.

The chain carries TRBV11-2 and TRBJ1-1; 7 bases are a match to TRBD1. V dropped 5 bases and J dropped 0; count of bases not matched to a gene: 6. The CDR3 sequence is 15 residues long. Germline V CDR1 and CDR2: SGHAT, FQNNGV. The DNA for the CDR3 is TGTGCCAGCAGCACCGGGGACAGAATGAACACTGAAGCTTTCTTT. Translating it yields CASSTGDRMNTEAFF.

This clone was counted a single time. The chain has TRBV7-8 and TRBJ1-1; 8 bases agree with TRBD1. In germline, CDR1 is SGHVS, CDR2 FQNEAQ. With V trimmed by 4 bases and J by 0 bases, 7 bases remained unmatched. This CDR3 region has 16 residues. The CDR3 reads CASSSYDRGLNTEAFF. The DNA for the CDR3 is TGTGCCAGCAGCTCCTATGACAGGGGATTGAACACTGAAGCTTTCTTT.

The chain uses TRBV7-9 and TRBJ1-4; D not resolved. The CDR3 covers 13 residues. Germline values: CDR1 SEHNR, CDR2 FQNEAQ (reference sequence). V lost 5 bases and J lost 9, with 13 bases in between. The CDR3 spells CASSHDNPKKLFF. The CDR3 DNA reads as TGTGCCAGCAGCCATGACAATCCAAAAAAACTGTTTTTT.

In this sample, this clone turned up a few times. This rearrangement joins TRBV7-2 to TRBJ1-6, with 8 bases that match TRBD1. J lost 7 bases, V lost 6 bases, and 2 bases had no gene match. Per the germline V gene, CDR1 is SGHTA and CDR2 is FQGNSA. The CDR3 covers 13 residues. The CDR3 sequence is CASSRQGNSPLHF. The CDR3 DNA follows: TGTGCCAGCAGTCGACAGGGGAATTCACCCCTCCACTTT.

The genes are TRBV7-8 and TRBJ1-2; 11 bases are shared with TRBD1. This CDR3 has 16 amino acids. Trimming took 5 bases from V and 8 from J; bases not matched to a gene: 13. The V gene's germline CDR1 is SGHVS and CDR2 FQNEAQ. CDR3 sequence reads: CASSPDPRTGGGGYTF. The CDR3 DNA is TGTGCCAGCAGCCCCGACCCCCGGACAGGGGGCGGGGGCTACACCTTC. The full variable domain, rest sourced from reference TRBV7-8 and TRBJ1-2, is GAGVSQSPRYKVAKRGQDVALRCDPISGHVSLFWYQQALGQGPEFLTYFQNEAQLDKSGLPSDRFFAERPEGSVSTLKIQRTQQEDSAVYLCASSPDPRTGGGGYTFGSGTRLTVV.

The gene calls are TRBV27 and TRBJ2-3; 10 positions match TRBD1. V lost 5 bases to trimming and J lost 3 bases; unmatched junction nucleotides: 8. CDR1 is MNHEY and CDR2 is SMNVEV in the germline V gene (reference sequence). The CDR3 spans 16 residues. The CDR3 loop is CASSERDRGSTDTQYF. The CDR3 DNA reads as TGTGCCAGCAGTGAGAGGGACAGGGGTTCAACAGATACGCAGTATTTT.

V usage is TRBV6-5 and J usage is TRBJ2-1, with a possible D match to TRBD1 (6 bases). The germline V gene encodes CDR1 MNHEY and CDR2 SVGAGI. The CDR3 extends over 14 amino acids. Between the trimmed V and J ends, which lost 4 bases and 8 bases, there was a span of 15 bases. The CDR3 region has the DNA TGTGCCAGCAGTTCTCAGCAGGGGCCCGATGAGCAGTTCTTC. It encodes CASSSQQGPDEQFF.

The CDR3 loop reads CASSLGSLDTIYF. In nucleotides, the CDR3 is TGTGCCAGTAGTTTGGGGAGCCTAGACACCATATATTTT. The chain joins TRBV19 to TRBJ1-3; D call uncertain. Trimming cost V 5 bases and J 8 bases, with 13 bases left between them. Germline CDR1 reads LNHDA; CDR2 reads SQIVND (reference sequence). The CDR3 contains 13 residues.

The CDR3 DNA reads as TGTGCCAGCAGCCCTCGGGTCTCAAATGAAAAACTGTTTTTT. Its translation is CASSPRVSNEKLFF. The rearrangement joins TRBV5-6 to TRBJ1-4; no reliable D call. CDR1 is SGHDT, CDR2 YYEEEE, per germline. The CDR3 has 14 residues. Trimming pared 4 bases from V and 5 bases from J, leaving 12 bases between. The full variable domain, completed using reference TRBV5-6 and TRBJ1-4, is DAGVTQSPTHLIKTRGQQVTLRCSPKSGHDTVSWYQQALGQGPQFIFQYYEEEERQRGNFPDRFSGHQFPNYSSELNVNALLLGDSALYLCASSPRVSNEKLFFGSGTQLSVL.

The gene calls are TRBV7-9 and TRBJ2-7; D gene uncertain. Germline-derived CDR1 and CDR2 are SEHNR and FQNEAQ (reference sequence). The CDR3 contains 12 residues. With 2 bases removed from V and 4 bases from J, the gap between germline ends came to 6 bases. The chain's CDR3 is CASSLSIYEQYF. The CDR3 nucleotides read TGTGCCAGCAGCTTATCTATATACGAGCAGTACTTC.

This clone was recorded a few times. The rearrangement uses TRBV18 and TRBJ2-7; TRBD1 matches 8 bases. The CDR3 spans 19 residues. The V gene's germline CDR1 is KGHSH and CDR2 LQKENI. J lost 0 bases, V lost 1 base, and 14 bases had no gene match. The CDR3 DNA reads as TGTGCCAGCTCACCACTTGGACAGGGCGGCAGCGGAGCCTCCTACGAGCAGTACTTC. It yields the protein CASSPLGQGGSGASYEQYF.

The rearrangement uses TRBV2 and TRBJ1-5; 8 bases line up with TRBD1. Trimming removed 4 bases from V and 0 bases from J; junction bases left unmatched: 2. Germline CDR1 SNHLY, CDR2 FYNNEI. This CDR3 is built from 15 residues. Here the CDR3 reads CASSVGTGSNQPQHF. The DNA of the CDR3 is TGTGCCAGCAGTGTAGGGACAGGTAGCAATCAGCCCCAGCATTTT.

For this clone: This sample also contains other DNA sequences that code for the same CDR3. The genes are TRBV18 and TRBJ1-1; 7 bases are a match to TRBD1. Germline V gene lookup returns CDR1 KGHSH and CDR2 LQKENI. V dropped 3 bases and J dropped 1; count of bases not matched to a gene: 2. The CDR3 runs 14 residues. CDR3 DNA: TGTGCCAGCTCACCGGACAGGAGGAACACTGAAGCTTTCTTT. Translating gives CASSPDRRNTEAFF.

This chain joins TRBV7-9 and TRBJ2-2; a possible D gene is TRBD1 (6 bases). V was trimmed by 5 bases and J by 4 bases, leaving 11 bases between them. CDR1 SEHNR and CDR2 FQNEAQ come from the germline V gene (reference sequence). The CDR3 runs to 14 residues. In DNA, the CDR3 is TGTGCCAGCAGCCATAGACAGGCCACCGGGGAGCTGTTTTTT. Translating gives CASSHRQATGELFF.

The chain employs TRBV28 and TRBJ1-4; 7 nucleotides align to TRBD1. Looked up from germline, CDR1 is MDHEN and CDR2 is SYDVKM. There are 13 residues in the CDR3. J lost 8 bases, V lost 5 bases, and 5 bases had no gene match. This CDR3 is CASSKRGHEKLFF. The DNA for the CDR3 is TGTGCCAGCAGTAAGAGGGGGCACGAAAAACTGTTTTTT.

This sequence joins TRBV3-1 (or the pseudogene TRBV3-2) and TRBJ2-3; 8 bases fit TRBD2. Germline V gene lookup returns CDR1 LGHDT and CDR2 YNNKEL (reference sequence). The V segment lost 0 bases and the J segment 5 bases; nucleotides outside the gene matches: 16. This CDR3 comprises 19 residues. The CDR3 spells CASSQDYNYSGVEVDTQYF. The DNA of the CDR3 is TGTGCCAGCAGCCAAGACTACAACTATAGCGGGGTAGAGGTAGATACGCAGTATTTT.

The chain is built from TRBV5-4 and TRBJ2-2; TRBD2 is a possible D gene (5 bases). Per germline, CDR1 SGHNT and CDR2 YYREEE (reference sequence). The CDR3 is 16 residues long. Trimming shortened V by 1 base and J by 2 bases, and 12 bases separated the two germline ends. The CDR3 DNA follows: TGTGCCAGCAGCTTGCATCCGGGGAGCAACACCGGGGAGCTGTTTTTT. This encodes CASSLHPGSNTGELFF.

This chain joins TRBV6-1 and TRBJ2-5; 10 bases fit TRBD2. Germline V gives CDR1 MNHNS, CDR2 SASEGT. V gave up 1 base and J gave up 7 bases; unmatched junction bases: 6. The CDR3 extends over 15 amino acids. CDR3 protein: CASSEVSGGATTQYF. The DNA for the CDR3 is TGTGCCAGCAGTGAAGTGAGCGGGGGGGCAACGACCCAGTACTTC.

This clone came up once. This chain uses TRBV19 with TRBJ2-6, with TRBD1 identical over 7 bases. The J segment lost 10 bases and the V segment lost 7 bases, leaving 10 bases of the junction unmatched. The V gene's germline CDR1 is LNHDA and CDR2 SQIVND (reference sequence). The CDR3 extends over 14 amino acids. The CDR3 loop is CASNPQGKWNVLTF. CDR3 nucleotide sequence: TGTGCCAGTAATCCACAGGGGAAATGGAACGTCCTGACTTTC.

This rearrangement joins TRBV10-3 to TRBJ1-5; D gene unclear. The CDR3 runs 15 residues. The germline V and J ends were trimmed by 0 bases and 2 bases, with 8 bases remaining between them. Per germline, CDR1 ENHRY and CDR2 SYGVKD. The CDR3 is CAISESSQGNQPQHF. CDR3 DNA: TGTGCCATCAGTGAGTCGAGTCAGGGCAATCAGCCCCAGCATTTT.

The chain links TRBV19 to TRBJ1-1, with D maybe TRBD1 (6 bases). V shed 5 bases and J shed 5 bases, with 18 bases lying between them. Germline CDR1 LNHDA, CDR2 SQIVND (reference sequence). The CDR3 loop spans 15 amino acids. The CDR3 region has the DNA TGTGCCAGTAGTCTGTGGGCAGGGGACGGGACTGAAGCTTTCTTT. Residues: CASSLWAGDGTEAFF.

The chain recombines TRBV5-6 with TRBJ1-6, with a weak D call TRBD1 (6 bases). Germline V gene data show CDR1 as SGHDT and CDR2 as YYEEEE. V was trimmed by 4 bases and J by 7 bases, leaving 15 bases between them. This CDR3 is 15 amino acids long. CDR3 bases: TGTGCCAGCAGCATGGGGGGGGGCGCGAATTCACCCCTCCACTTT. This translates into CASSMGGGANSPLHF.

The chain carries TRBV6-1 and TRBJ2-7; 8 bases agree with TRBD2. Per germline, CDR1 MNHNS and CDR2 SASEGT. V gave up 0 bases and J gave up 2 bases; unmatched junction bases: 3. The CDR3 consists of 15 residues. The DNA for the CDR3 is TGTGCCAGCAGTGAAGCCTCAGCGGGGGCCTACGAGCAGTACTTC. Amino acid sequence: CASSEASAGAYEQYF.

About this clone: No DNA is shown, since the ends of the CDR3 on it are uncertain; the CDR3 is the one TCRdb lists. V gene TRBV30 combines with J gene TRBJ1-2; the DNA was not compared with TRBD1, the D call given in the table. Per the germline V gene, CDR1 is GTSNPN and CDR2 is SVGIG (reference sequence). The CDR3 numbers 12 amino acids, ends counted. The CDR3 protein is CAWSWGQGAGTF.

The chain uses TRBV7-9 and TRBJ1-1, with D perhaps matching TRBD1 (5 bases). The ends were cut back, 2 bases at V and 0 bases at J, with 19 bases in the middle. From germline, CDR1 is SEHNR and CDR2 FQNEAQ (reference sequence). The CDR3 loop spans 18 amino acids. DNA of the CDR3: TGTGCCAGCAGCTTATTTGGTCAGGCAGGGTATTTGAACACTGAAGCTTTCTTT. Translation: CASSLFGQAGYLNTEAFF.